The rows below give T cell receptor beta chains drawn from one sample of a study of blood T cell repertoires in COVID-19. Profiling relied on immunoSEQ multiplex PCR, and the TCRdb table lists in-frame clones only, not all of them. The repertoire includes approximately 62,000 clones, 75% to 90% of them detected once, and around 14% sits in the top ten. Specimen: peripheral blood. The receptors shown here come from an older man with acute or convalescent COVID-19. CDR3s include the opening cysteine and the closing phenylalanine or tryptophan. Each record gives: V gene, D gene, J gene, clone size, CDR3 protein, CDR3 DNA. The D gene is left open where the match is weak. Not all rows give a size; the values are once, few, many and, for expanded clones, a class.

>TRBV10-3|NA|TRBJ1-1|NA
CAIRAGAGTEAFF
TGTGCCATCAGGGCAGGGGCAGGCACTGAAGCTTTCTTT
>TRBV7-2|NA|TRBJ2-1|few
CARESRGRGANEQFF
TGTGCCAGAGAATCAAGGGGGCGCGGGGCCAATGAGCAGTTCTTC
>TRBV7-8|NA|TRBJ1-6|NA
CASSVRDSNSPLHF
TGTGCCAGCAGCGTAAGAGACAGTAATTCACCCCTCCACTTT
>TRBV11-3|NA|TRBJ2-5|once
CASSLFNQETQYF
TGTGCCAGCAGCTTATTTAACCAAGAGACCCAGTACTTC
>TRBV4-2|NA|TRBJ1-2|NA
CASREGPANYGYTF
TGTGCCAGCAGGGAGGGACCAGCTAACTATGGCTACACCTTC
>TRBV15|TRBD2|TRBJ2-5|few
CASGTSGAQETQYF
TGTGCCAGTGGGACTAGCGGGGCACAAGAGACCCAGTACTTC
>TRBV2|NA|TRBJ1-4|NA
CASRQGEKLFF
TGTGCCAGCAGACAGGGTGAAAAACTGTTTTTT
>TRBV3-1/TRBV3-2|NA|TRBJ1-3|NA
CASSQLSSGNTIYF
TGTGCCAGCAGCCAATTGAGCTCTGGAAACACCATATATTTT
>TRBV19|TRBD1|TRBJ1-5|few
CASSIDFDRGRRPQHF
TGTGCCAGTAGTATAGACTTTGACAGGGGGCGTAGGCCCCAGCATTTT
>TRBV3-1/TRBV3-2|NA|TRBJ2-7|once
CASSQGVSEYF
TGTGCCAGCAGCCAAGGGGTTAGCGAGTACTTC
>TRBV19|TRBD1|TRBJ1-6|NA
CASRGQHNSPLHF
TGTGCCAGCCGGGGACAGCATAATTCACCCCTCCACTTT
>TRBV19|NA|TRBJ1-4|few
CASSSLGTQNNEKLFF
TGTGCCAGTAGTTCCCTCGGGACTCAGAATAATGAAAAACTGTTTTTT
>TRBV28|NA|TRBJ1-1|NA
CASITGFLAEAFF
TGTGCCAGCATCACAGGGTTTCTAGCTGAAGCTTTCTTT
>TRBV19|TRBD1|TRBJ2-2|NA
CASGQGALTGELFF
TGTGCCAGTGGACAGGGGGCTCTCACCGGGGAGCTGTTTTTT
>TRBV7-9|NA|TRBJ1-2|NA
CASSLTENYGYTF
TGTGCCAGCAGCTTAACAGAGAACTATGGCTACACCTTC
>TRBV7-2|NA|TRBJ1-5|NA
CASSLLYSNQPQHF
TGTGCCAGCAGCTTACTGTATAGCAATCAGCCCCAGCATTTT
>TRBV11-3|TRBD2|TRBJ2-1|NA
CASSLFGGGGYNEQFF
TGTGCCAGCAGCTTATTCGGTGGGGGGGGCTACAATGAGCAGTTCTTC
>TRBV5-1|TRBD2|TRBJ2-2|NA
CASSPTGTRNTGELFF
TGCGCCAGCAGCCCTACCGGGACTAGAAACACCGGGGAGCTGTTTTTT
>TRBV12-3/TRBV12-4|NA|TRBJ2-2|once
CASRYRGTGELFF
TGTGCCAGCAGGTACCGGGGAACCGGGGAGCTGTTTTTT
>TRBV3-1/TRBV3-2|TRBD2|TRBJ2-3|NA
CASSQTSGGITDTQYF
TGTGCCAGCAGCCAAACTAGCGGGGGCATCACAGATACGCAGTATTTT
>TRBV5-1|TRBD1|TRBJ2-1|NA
CASSLRPGQTYNEQFF
TGCGCCAGCAGCTTGCGGCCGGGACAGACCTACAATGAGCAGTTCTTC
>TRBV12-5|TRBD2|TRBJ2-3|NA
CASGLTSGGVIDTQYF
TGTGCTAGTGGTTTGACTAGCGGGGGGGTAATAGATACGCAGTATTTT
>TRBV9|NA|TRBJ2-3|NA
CASSSLGRLSTDTQYF
TGTGCCAGCAGCTCCCTTGGGCGTCTCAGCACAGATACGCAGTATTTT
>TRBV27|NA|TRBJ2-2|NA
CASRRTVTGELFF
TGTGCCAGCAGACGGACAGTCACCGGGGAGCTGTTTTTT
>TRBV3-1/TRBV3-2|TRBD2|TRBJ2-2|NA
CASSLGRGTGELFF
TGTGCCAGCAGCCTTGGGCGGGGGACCGGGGAGCTGTTTTTT
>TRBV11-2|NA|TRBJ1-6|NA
CASSLWRYNSPLHF
TGTGCCAGCAGCCTTTGGAGGTATAATTCACCCCTCCACTTT
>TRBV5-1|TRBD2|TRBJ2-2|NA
CASSSSGGNTGELFF
TGCGCCAGCAGCTCAAGCGGGGGGAACACCGGGGAGCTGTTTTTT
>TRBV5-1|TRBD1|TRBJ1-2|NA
CASSPWSTGVNYGYTF
TGCGCCAGCAGCCCGTGGTCGACAGGGGTAAACTATGGCTACACCTTC